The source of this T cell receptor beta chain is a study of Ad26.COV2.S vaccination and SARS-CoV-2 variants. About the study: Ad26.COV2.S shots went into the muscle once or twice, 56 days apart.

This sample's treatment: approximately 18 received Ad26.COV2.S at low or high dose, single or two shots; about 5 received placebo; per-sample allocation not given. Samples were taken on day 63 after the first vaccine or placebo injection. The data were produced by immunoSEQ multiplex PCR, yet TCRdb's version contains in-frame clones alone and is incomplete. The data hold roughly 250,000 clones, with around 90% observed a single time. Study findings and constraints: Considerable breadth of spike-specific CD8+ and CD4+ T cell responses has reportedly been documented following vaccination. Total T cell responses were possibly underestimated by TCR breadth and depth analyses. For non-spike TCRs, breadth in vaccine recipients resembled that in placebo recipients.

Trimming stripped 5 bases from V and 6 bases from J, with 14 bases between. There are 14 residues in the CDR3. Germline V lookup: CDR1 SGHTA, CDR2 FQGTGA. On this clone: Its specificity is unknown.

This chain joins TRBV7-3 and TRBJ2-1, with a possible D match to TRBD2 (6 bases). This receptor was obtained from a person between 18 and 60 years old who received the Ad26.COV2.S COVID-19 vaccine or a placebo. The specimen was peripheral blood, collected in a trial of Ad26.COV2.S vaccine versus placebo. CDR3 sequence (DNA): TGTGCCAGCAGCCCTCAGGGACTGATCAATGAGCAGTTCTTC. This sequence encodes CASSPQGLINEQFF.